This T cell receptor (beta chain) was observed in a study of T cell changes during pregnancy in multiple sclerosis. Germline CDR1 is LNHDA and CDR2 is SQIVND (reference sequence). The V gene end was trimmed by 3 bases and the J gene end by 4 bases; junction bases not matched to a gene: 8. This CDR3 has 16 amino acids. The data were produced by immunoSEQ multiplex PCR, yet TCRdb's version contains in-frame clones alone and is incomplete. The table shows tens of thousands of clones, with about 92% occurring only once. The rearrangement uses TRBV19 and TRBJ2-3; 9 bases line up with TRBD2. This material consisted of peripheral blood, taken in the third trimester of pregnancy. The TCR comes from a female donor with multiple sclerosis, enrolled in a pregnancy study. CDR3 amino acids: CASSMTMQREADTQYF. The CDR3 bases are TGTGCCAGTAGTATGACTATGCAGCGGGAGGCAGATACGCAGTATTTT.